The 20 T cell receptor beta chains in this list originate from one sample, sequenced in a study of glioma-infiltrating T cells. Amplification of TCR alpha and beta CDR3 regions from RNA used iRepertoire nested multiplex PCR. TCRdb reprocessed the multiplex PCR reads via MiXCR and lists one record per CDR3 protein. The table includes more than 350,000 distinct CDR3 sequences, 41% detected once. Sequencing was done on a sample of glioma tissue, nonneoplastic brain tissue, or PBMCs (not recorded which). The origin of the receptors is a human donor with low-grade glioma or glioblastoma, undergoing nonglioma brain surgery, or in good health (not recorded which).

This clonotype was counted between two and nine times. The chain carries TRBV25-1 and TRBJ1-6; D perhaps matches TRBD1 (5 bases). Trimming removed 4 bases from V and 7 bases from J, with 11 bases in between. The length of the CDR3 is 14 residues. The germline CDR1 and CDR2 sequences are MGHDK and SYGVNS. The CDR3 nucleotides are TGTGCCAGCAGTGTACAGGTTGGAAATTCACCCCTCCACTTT. Translating it yields CASSVQVGNSPLHF.

This chain joins TRBV4-1 and TRBJ1-2, with TRBD1 as a possible D gene (6 bases). Deletions cut 1 base from V and 4 bases from J, with 13 bases between. Germline V lookup: CDR1 MGHRA, CDR2 YSYEKL. This CDR3 has 15 amino acids. DNA of the CDR3: TGCGCCAGCAGCCAAGCGGGAGGGGGTTTCTATGGCTACACCTTC. Amino acid sequence: CASSQAGGGFYGYTF.

At least ten counts were recorded for this clonotype. The rearrangement uses TRBV6-2 or TRBV6-3 and TRBJ1-5; 7 positions agree with TRBD1. V dropped 6 bases and J dropped 3; count of bases not matched to a gene: 5. This CDR3 comprises 14 residues. CDR1 and CDR2 from the germline V gene are MNHEY and SVGEGT. The CDR3 spells CASRKQGPNQPQHF. The CDR3, as DNA: TGTGCCAGCAGGAAACAGGGGCCCAATCAGCCCCAGCATTTT.

With respect to this clonotype: A clone one base away is much larger, so this may be a read error. The rearrangement links TRBV7-2 to TRBJ2-7; TRBD2 aligns across 12 bases. The CDR3 has 14 residues. CDR1 and CDR2 (germline): SGHTA, FQGNSA. CDR3 DNA sequence: TGTGGCAGCAGCTGGACTAGCGGGATGAGTAGGCAGTACTTC. Its translation is CGSSWTSGMSRQYF.

The genes are TRBV9 and TRBJ1-1; D not resolved. This CDR3 is 13 amino acids long. With 1 base removed from V and 3 bases from J, the gap between germline ends came to 7 bases. Germline assignment: CDR1 SGDLS and CDR2 YYNGEE. CDR3 protein: CASSVMDHTEAFF. The CDR3 DNA sequence: TGTGCCAGCAGCGTAATGGACCACACTGAAGCTTTCTTT.

The genes are TRBV4-1 and TRBJ2-1; TRBD2 matches at 11 bases. Germline V gene data show CDR1 as MGHRA and CDR2 as YSYEKL. The CDR3 has 16 residues. V shed 6 bases and J 4 bases; nucleotides not matched to a gene: 8. The CDR3 nucleotides read TGCGCCAGCAGACGAGAGGGACTAGCGGTATACAATGAGCAGTTCTTC. It encodes CASRREGLAVYNEQFF.

Many counts were recorded for this clonotype. The chain joins TRBV18 to TRBJ1-5; D is ambiguous. The CDR3 runs to 15 residues. V was clipped by 3 bases and J by 2 bases, with 11 bases between them. CDR1 and CDR2 (germline): KGHSH, LQKENI. Here the CDR3 DNA reads TGTGCCAGCTCACCTTCGACGGGTGGCAATCAGCCCCAGCATTTT. Its translation is CASSPSTGGNQPQHF.

This chain joins TRBV10-3 and TRBJ2-2, with D perhaps matching TRBD1 (5 bases). Trimming stripped 3 bases from V and 1 base from J, with 15 bases between. Germline CDR1 is ENHRY and CDR2 is SYGVKD. CDR3 size: 17 residues. CDR3 in DNA: TGTGCCATCAGTGAACAGGTGGGAATCAGGAACACCGGGGAGCTGTTTTTT. The encoded protein is CAISEQVGIRNTGELFF.

The V gene is TRBV5-1, the J gene TRBJ2-5, with 9 bases fitting TRBD2. Per germline, CDR1 SGHRS and CDR2 YFSETQ. V shed 1 base, J shed 5 bases, and the junction held 9 bases outside the gene matches. The CDR3 totals 16 residues. CDR3 coding DNA: TGCGCCAGCAGCTTGACGGGACTAGCTTTTCGTGAGACCCAGTACTTC. Its translation is CASSLTGLAFRETQYF.

This clonotype came up many times. This rearrangement joins TRBV20-1 to TRBJ2-1; 10 bases are shared with TRBD2. The V gene's germline CDR1 is DFQATT and CDR2 SNEGSKA (reference sequence). This CDR3 contains 18 residues. J gave up 8 bases and V 2 bases, and 18 bases lay outside the gene matches. CDR3 sequence: CSARPSPFQREGPDEQFF. The CDR3, as DNA: TGCAGTGCTAGACCCTCCCCGTTCCAGCGGGAGGGCCCGGATGAGCAGTTCTTC.

The rearrangement uses TRBV4-1 and TRBJ1-2; D might be TRBD1 (5 bases). The V gene's germline CDR1 is MGHRA and CDR2 YSYEKL. The CDR3 totals 15 residues. V was trimmed by 2 bases and J by 4 bases, leaving 14 bases between them. The CDR3 DNA sequence: TGCGCCAGCAGCCAACCATTGGGACTTGGCTATGGCTACACCTTC. The encoded protein is CASSQPLGLGYGYTF.

The V call is TRBV7-6, the J call TRBJ1-4; 7 bases align to TRBD1. The CDR3 consists of 15 residues. Germline V gene data show CDR1 as SGHVS and CDR2 as FNYEAQ. Germline trimming cut 7 bases from V and 4 bases from J; bases unmatched to any gene: 9. CDR3 sequence reads: CASTPRGQFNEKLFF. The DNA for the CDR3 is TGTGCCAGCACCCCCCGGGGACAGTTTAATGAAAAACTGTTTTTT.

This clonotype was observed a few times. The chain combines TRBV24-1 with TRBJ2-7; the D call may be TRBD1 or TRBD2 (6 bases each). The CDR3 is 14 residues long. V gave up 4 bases and J gave up 6 bases, with 15 bases separating them. The germline CDR1 and CDR2 sequences are KGHDR and SFDVKD. The CDR3 protein is CATSDTGTPGEQYF. Here the CDR3 DNA reads TGTGCCACCAGTGACACAGGGACTCCTGGCGAGCAGTACTTC.

A remark on this clonotype: This sequence may be a read error, since a much larger clone differs from it by one base. J is TRBJ2-3 and V is TRBV24-1; TRBD2 matches 11 bases. This CDR3 has 16 amino acids. Germline V gene data show CDR1 as KGHDR and CDR2 as SFDVKD. CDR3 DNA: TGTGCCACCAGTGATCCCGGGACTAGCGGCACAGATACGCAGTTTTTT. Protein: CATSDPGTSGTDTQFF.

The chain couples TRBV20-1 to TRBJ2-1, with D perhaps given as TRBD1 or TRBD2 (5 bases each). Judging by the DNA end, TRBJ2-7 fits better; the J call may be wrong. This CDR3 is built from 13 residues. The germline V gene encodes CDR1 DFQATT and CDR2 SNEGSKA (reference sequence). CDR3 nucleotide sequence: TGCAGTGCTACCCAGGGAGCCGGCAATGAGCAGTACTTC. Translated: CSATQGAGNEQYF.

This clonotype came up a few times. The gene calls are TRBV20-1 and TRBJ2-1, with D tentatively TRBD1 or TRBD2 (5 bases each). CDR3 length: 12 amino acids. The germline gives CDR1 DFQATT, CDR2 SNEGSKA (reference sequence). Trimming took off 3 bases at V and 6 bases at J, with 9 bases between the two ends. The CDR3 region is CSASRGPNEQFF. CDR3 sequence (DNA): TGCAGTGCTAGTCGGGGCCCCAATGAGCAGTTCTTC.

This clonotype has only a few counts. J is TRBJ1-4 and V is TRBV14; no firm D call. Germline CDR1 is SGHDN and CDR2 is FVKESK. CDR3 length: 12 residues. Trimming pared 0 bases from V and 8 bases from J, leaving 4 bases between. CDR3 amino acids: CASSQELEKLFF. CDR3 DNA: TGTGCCAGCAGCCAAGAATTGGAAAAACTGTTTTTT. Using reference TRBV14 and TRBJ1-4 for the parts outside the CDR3, the full variable domain is EAGVTQFPSHSVIEKGQTVTLRCDPISGHDNLYWYRRVMGKEIKFLLHFVKESKQDESGMPNNRFLAERTGGTYSTLKVQPAELEDSGVYFCASSQELEKLFFGSGTQLSVL.

Regarding this clonotype: A much larger clone is a single base away; this may be a read error. V and J are TRBV27 and TRBJ2-7, with D tentatively TRBD1 (6 bases). CDR3 length equals 15 residues. CDR1 is MNHEY and CDR2 is SMNVEV in the germline V gene (reference sequence). This CDR3 reads CACSLKATGTYEQYF. DNA for the CDR3: TGTGCCTGCAGTTTAAAAGCGACAGGTACCTACGAGCAGTACTTC.

Ten or more counts support this clonotype. The genes are TRBV28 and TRBJ1-5; D gene uncertain. Germline assignment: CDR1 MDHEN and CDR2 SYDVKM. This CDR3 contains 15 residues. The V end was cut by 4 bases, the J end by 0 bases, with 10 bases between. CDR3 region: CASSSLADSNQPQHF. CDR3 nucleotide sequence: TGTGCCAGCAGTTCGCTCGCAGATAGCAATCAGCCCCAGCATTTT.

This chain uses TRBV2 with TRBJ2-3; D might be TRBD2 (5 bases). Trimming pared 8 bases from V and 4 bases from J, leaving 13 bases between. Germline V gene lookup returns CDR1 SNHLY and CDR2 FYNNEI. CDR3 size: 13 residues. The CDR3 is CASLTRFADTQYF. The CDR3 coding sequence is TGTGCCAGCCTTACTAGATTTGCAGATACGCAGTATTTT.